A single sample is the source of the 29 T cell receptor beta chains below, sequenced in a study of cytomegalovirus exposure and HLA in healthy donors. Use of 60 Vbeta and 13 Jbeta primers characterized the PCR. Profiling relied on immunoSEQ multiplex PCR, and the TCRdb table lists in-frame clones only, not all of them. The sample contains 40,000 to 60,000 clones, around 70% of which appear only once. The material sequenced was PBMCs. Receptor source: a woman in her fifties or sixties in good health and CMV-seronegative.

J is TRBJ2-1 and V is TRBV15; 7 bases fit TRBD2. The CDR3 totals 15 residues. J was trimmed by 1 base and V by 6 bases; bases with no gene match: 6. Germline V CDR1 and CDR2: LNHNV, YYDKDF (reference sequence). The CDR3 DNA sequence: TGTGCCACCAGTGGGGACTACCCGTCCTACAATGAGCAGTTCTTC. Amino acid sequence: CATSGDYPSYNEQFF.

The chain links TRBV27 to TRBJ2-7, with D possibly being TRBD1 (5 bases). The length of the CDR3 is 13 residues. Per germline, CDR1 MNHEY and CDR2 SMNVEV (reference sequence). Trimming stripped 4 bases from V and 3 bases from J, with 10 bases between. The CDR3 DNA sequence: TGTGCCAGCAGTTCCAACAGGAACTACGAGCAGTACTTC. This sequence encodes CASSSNRNYEQYF.

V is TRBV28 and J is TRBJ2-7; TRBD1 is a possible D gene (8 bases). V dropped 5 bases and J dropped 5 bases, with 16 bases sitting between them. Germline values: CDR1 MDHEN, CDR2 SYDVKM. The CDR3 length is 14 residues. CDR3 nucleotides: TGTGCCAGCAGTGGGGGGGACAGGTTCCACGAGCAGTACTTC. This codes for CASSGGDRFHEQYF. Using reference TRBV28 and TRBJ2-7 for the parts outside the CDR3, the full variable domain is DVKVTQSSRYLVKRTGEKVFLECVQDMDHENMFWYRQDPGLGLRLIYFSYDVKMKEKGDIPEGYSVSREKKERFSLILESASTNQTSMYLCASSGGDRFHEQYFGPGTRLTVT.

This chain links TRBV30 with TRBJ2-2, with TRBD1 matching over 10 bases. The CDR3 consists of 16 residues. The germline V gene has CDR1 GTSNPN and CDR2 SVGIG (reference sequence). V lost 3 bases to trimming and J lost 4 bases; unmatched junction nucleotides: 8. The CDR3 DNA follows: TGTGCCTGGAGCGCCAAAGGGACAGGGGTCACCGGGGAGCTGTTTTTT. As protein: CAWSAKGTGVTGELFF.

The CDR3 spells CASSSSSGISGANVLTF. For the CDR3, the DNA is TGTGCCAGCAGTAGTTCTAGCGGGATTTCGGGGGCCAACGTCCTGACTTTC. The chain links TRBV28 to TRBJ2-6, with TRBD2 matching 9 bases. With V trimmed by 5 bases and J by 4 bases, 9 bases remained unmatched. Germline V gene lookup returns CDR1 MDHEN and CDR2 SYDVKM. The CDR3 runs 17 residues.

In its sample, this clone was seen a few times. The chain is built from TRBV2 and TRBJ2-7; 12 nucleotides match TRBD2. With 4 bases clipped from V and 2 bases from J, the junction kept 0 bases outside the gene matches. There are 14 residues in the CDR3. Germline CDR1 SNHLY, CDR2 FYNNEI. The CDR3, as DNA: TGTGCCAGCAGTGGGACTAGCGGGACCTACGAGCAGTACTTC. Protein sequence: CASSGTSGTYEQYF.

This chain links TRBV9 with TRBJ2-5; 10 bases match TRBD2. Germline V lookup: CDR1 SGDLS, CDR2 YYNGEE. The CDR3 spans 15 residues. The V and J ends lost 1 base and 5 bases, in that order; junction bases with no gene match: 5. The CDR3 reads CASSVPGLATETQYF. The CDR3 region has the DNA TGTGCCAGCAGCGTACCGGGACTAGCGACGGAGACCCAGTACTTC. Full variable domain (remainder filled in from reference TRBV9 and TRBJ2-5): DSGVTQTPKHLITATGQRVTLRCSPRSGDLSVYWYQQSLDQGLQFLIQYYNGEERAKGNILERFSAQQFPDLHSELNLSSLELGDSALYFCASSVPGLATETQYFGPGTRLLVL.

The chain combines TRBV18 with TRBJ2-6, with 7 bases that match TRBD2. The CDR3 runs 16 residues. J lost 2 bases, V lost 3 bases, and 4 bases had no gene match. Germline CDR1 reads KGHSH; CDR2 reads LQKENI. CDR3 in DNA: TGTGCCAGCTCACCGGCCCGGGGGGCTGGGGCCAACGTCCTGACTTTC. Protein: CASSPARGAGANVLTF.

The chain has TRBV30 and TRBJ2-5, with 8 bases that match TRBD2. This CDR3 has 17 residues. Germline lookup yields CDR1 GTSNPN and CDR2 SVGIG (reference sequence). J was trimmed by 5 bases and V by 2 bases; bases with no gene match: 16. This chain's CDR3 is CAWSPRGGTTSRETQYF. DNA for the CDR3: TGTGCCTGGAGTCCCCGGGGGGGGACCACTTCCAGGGAGACCCAGTACTTC.

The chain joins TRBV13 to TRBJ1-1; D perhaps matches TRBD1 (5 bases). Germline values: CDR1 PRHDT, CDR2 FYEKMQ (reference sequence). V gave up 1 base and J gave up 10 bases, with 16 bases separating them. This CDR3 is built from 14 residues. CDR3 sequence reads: CASSLVTGECRAFF. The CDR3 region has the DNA TGTGCCAGCAGCTTAGTCACGGGGGAGTGTAGAGCTTTCTTT. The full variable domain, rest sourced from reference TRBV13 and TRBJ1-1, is AAGVIQSPRHLIKEKRETATLKCYPIPRHDTVYWYQQGPGQDPQFLISFYEKMQSDKGSIPDRFSAQQFSDYHSELNMSSLELGDSALYFCASSLVTGECRAFFGQGTRLTVV.

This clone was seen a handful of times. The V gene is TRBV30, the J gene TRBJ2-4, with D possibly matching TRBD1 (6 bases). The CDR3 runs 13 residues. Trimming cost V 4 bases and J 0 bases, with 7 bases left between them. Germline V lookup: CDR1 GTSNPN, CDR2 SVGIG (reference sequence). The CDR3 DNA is TGTGCCTGGAACAGGGAAGCCAAAAACATTCAGTACTTC. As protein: CAWNREAKNIQYF.

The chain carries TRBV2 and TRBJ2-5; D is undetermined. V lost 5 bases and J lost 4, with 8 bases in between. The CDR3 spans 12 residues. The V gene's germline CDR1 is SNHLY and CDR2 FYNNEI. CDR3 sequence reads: CASSRLGETQYF. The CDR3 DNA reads TGTGCCAGCAGTCGGCTAGGAGAGACCCAGTACTTC.

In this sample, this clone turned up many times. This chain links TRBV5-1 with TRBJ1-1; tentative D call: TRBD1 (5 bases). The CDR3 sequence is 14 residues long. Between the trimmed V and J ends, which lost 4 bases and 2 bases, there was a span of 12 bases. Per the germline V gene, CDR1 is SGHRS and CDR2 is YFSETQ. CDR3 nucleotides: TGCGCCAGCAGCCCAGGGCCCGCAAACACTGAAGCTTTCTTT. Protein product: CASSPGPANTEAFF.

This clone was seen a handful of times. CDR3 residues: CAGGGGRTDTQYF. As DNA, the CDR3 is TGTGCCGGAGGGGGGGGCCGCACAGATACGCAGTATTTT. The V gene is TRBV2, the J gene TRBJ2-3; perhaps TRBD2 as D (7 bases). Between the trimmed V and J ends, which lost 11 bases and 1 base, there was a span of 13 bases. The length of the CDR3 is 13 residues. Germline CDR1 reads SNHLY; CDR2 reads FYNNEI.

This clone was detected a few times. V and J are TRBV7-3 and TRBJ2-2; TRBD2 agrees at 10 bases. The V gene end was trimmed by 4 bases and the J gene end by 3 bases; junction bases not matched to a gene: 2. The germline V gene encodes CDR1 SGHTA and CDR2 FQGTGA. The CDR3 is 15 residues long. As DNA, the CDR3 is TGTGCCAGCAGCTCGACTAGCGGGTACACCGGGGAGCTGTTTTTT. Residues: CASSSTSGYTGELFF.

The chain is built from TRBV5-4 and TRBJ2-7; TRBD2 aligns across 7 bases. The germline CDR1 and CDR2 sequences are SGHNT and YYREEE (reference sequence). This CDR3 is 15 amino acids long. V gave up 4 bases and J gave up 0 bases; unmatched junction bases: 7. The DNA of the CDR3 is TGTGCCAGCAGCCCTGAGCGGGGCCGCTCCTACGAGCAGTACTTC. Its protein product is CASSPERGRSYEQYF.

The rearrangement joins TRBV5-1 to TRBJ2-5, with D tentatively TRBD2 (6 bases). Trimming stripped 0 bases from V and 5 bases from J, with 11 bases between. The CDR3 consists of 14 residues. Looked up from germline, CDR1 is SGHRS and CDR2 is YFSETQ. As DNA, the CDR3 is TGCGCCAGCAGCTTGGGTCGACTAGAGGAGACCCAGTACTTC. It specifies CASSLGRLEETQYF.

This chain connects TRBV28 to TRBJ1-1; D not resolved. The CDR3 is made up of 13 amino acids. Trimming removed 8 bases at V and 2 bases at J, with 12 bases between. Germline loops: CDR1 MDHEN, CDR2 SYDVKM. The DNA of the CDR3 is TGTGCCAGCTGTGGCAGTCAAAACACTGAAGCTTTCTTT. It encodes CASCGSQNTEAFF.

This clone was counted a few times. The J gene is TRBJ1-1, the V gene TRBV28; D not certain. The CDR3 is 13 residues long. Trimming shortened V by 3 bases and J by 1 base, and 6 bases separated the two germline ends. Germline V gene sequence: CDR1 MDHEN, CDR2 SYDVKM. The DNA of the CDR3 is TGTGCCAGCAGTTTGTTCCAGAACACTGAAGCTTTCTTT. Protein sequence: CASSLFQNTEAFF.

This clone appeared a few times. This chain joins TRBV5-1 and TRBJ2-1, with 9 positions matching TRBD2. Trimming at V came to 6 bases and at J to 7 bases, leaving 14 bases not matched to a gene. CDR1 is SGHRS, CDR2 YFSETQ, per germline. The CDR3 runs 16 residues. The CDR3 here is CASKGAAGGPGNEQFF. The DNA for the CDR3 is TGCGCCAGCAAAGGGGCTGCGGGAGGGCCCGGGAATGAGCAGTTCTTC.

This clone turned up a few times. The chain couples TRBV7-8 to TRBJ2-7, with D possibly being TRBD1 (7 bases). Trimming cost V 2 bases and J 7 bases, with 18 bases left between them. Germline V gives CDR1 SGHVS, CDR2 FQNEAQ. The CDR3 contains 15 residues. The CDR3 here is CASSLLGTEDYEQYF. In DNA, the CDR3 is TGTGCCAGCAGCTTACTAGGGACAGAGGACTATGAGCAGTACTTC.

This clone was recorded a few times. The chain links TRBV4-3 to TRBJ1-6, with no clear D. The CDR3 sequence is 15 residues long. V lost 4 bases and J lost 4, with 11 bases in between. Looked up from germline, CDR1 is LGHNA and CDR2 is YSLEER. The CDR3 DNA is TGCGCCAGCAGCCGGCAGCGGGGATATAATTCACCCCTCCACTTT. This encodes CASSRQRGYNSPLHF.

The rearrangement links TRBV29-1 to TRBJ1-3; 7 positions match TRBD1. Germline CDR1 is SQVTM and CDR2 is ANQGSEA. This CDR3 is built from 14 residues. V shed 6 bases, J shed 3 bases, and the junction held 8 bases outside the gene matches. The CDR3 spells CSVDRDSNGNTIYF. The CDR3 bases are TGCAGCGTGGATAGGGACAGCAATGGAAACACCATATATTTT.

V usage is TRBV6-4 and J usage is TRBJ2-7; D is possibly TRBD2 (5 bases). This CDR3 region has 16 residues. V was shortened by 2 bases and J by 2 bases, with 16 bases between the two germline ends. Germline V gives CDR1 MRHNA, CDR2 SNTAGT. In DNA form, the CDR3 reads TGTGCCAGCAGTGACCCCACGGAGCGGATTACCTACGAGCAGTACTTC. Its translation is CASSDPTERITYEQYF.

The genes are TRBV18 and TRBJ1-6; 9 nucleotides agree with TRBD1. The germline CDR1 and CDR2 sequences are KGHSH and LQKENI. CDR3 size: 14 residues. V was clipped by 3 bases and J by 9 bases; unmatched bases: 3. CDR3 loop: CASSPGQGSSPLHF. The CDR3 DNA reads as TGTGCCAGCTCACCCGGACAGGGGTCTTCACCCCTCCACTTT.

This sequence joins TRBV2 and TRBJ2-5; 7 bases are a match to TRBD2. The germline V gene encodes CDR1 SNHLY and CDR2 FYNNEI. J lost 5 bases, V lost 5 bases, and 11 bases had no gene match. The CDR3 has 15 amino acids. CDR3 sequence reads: CASSSTGGRRETQYF. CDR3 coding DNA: TGTGCCAGCAGTTCCACGGGGGGTCGTAGGGAGACCCAGTACTTC.

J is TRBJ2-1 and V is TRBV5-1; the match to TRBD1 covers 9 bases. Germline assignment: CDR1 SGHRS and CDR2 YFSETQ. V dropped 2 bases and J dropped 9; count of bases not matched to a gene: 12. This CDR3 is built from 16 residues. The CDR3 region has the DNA TGCGCCAGCAGCTTCCCAGCGGGACAGGGACCCATTGAGCAGTTCTTC. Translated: CASSFPAGQGPIEQFF.

The CDR3 DNA reads TGTGCCAGTAGTAACCGACCGGACATTTTGGATGAGCAGTTCTTC. It encodes CASSNRPDILDEQFF. This chain joins TRBV19 and TRBJ2-1, with D perhaps TRBD1 (5 bases). V gave up 4 bases and J gave up 8 bases, with 18 bases separating them. CDR3 length equals 15 residues. From germline, CDR1 is LNHDA and CDR2 SQIVND (reference sequence).

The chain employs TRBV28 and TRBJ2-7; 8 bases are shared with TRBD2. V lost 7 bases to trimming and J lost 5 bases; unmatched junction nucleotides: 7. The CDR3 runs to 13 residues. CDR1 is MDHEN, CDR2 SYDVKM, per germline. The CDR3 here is CASIREGNNEQYF. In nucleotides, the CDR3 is TGTGCCAGCATCCGGGAGGGGAACAACGAGCAGTACTTC.